Listed below are T cell receptor beta chains from one sample, sequenced in a study of T cell repertoires in cytomegalovirus infection. TCRdb re-derived calls from the reads in MiXCR, one entry per CDR3 protein. The sample includes about 920,000 distinct CDR3 sequences, approximately 33% seen only once; the top ten take roughly 12%. For these TCRs, the target antigens are not known. Sample: cultured CD8+ T cells from PBMCs, taken from culture after CMV antigen stimulation. These receptors all stem from a human donor in good health (CMV status not recorded). Some clones in this sample may be carry-over from other donors' samples. The CDR3 runs from the conserved cysteine through the conserved F or W. A D gene is named only where the DNA matches it firmly. Some rows have no size entry. The others give once, few or many, or a class for an expanded clone.

TRBD1	TRBV20-1	TRBJ1-1	many	CSARAGGTEAFF	TGCAGTGCCCGGGCAGGGGGCACTGAAGCTTTCTTT
TRBD1	TRBV28	TRBJ2-2	-	CASSLWAGGTGGASGELFF	TGTGCCAGCAGTTTATGGGCTGGGGGGACAGGGGGCGCTTCCGGGGAGCTGTTTTTT
TRBD1	TRBV24-1	TRBJ2-3	-	CATSGLTGPSTDTQYF	TGTGCCACCAGTGGTTTGACAGGGCCCAGCACAGATACGCAGTATTTT
-	TRBV19	TRBJ2-5	-	CASSDSGTSQYF	TGTGCCAGTAGTGACTCAGGGACCTCACAGTACTTC
TRBD1	TRBV12-3/TRBV12-4	TRBJ1-2	many	CASSERQGMVGYTF	TGTGCCAGCAGTGAAAGACAGGGAATGGTAGGCTACACCTTC
TRBD1	TRBV19	TRBJ1-1	few	CASSTEGASTEAFF	TGTGCCAGTAGTACGGAGGGGGCGAGCACTGAAGCTTTCTTT
-	TRBV6-5	TRBJ1-2	-	CASSYSGGDRDGYTF	TGTGCCAGCAGTTACTCAGGCGGCGATCGGGATGGCTACACCTTC
-	TRBV27	TRBJ1-1	-	CASSLKVANTEAFF	TGTGCCAGCAGTTTAAAGGTCGCGAACACTGAAGCTTTCTTT
TRBD2	TRBV4-2	TRBJ2-1	-	CASSTTSGGLEQFF	TGTGCCAGCAGCACGACTAGCGGGGGGCTTGAGCAGTTCTTC
-	TRBV29-1	TRBJ2-3	-	CSASTQTSTDTQYF	TGCAGCGCCTCTACGCAGACCAGCACAGATACGCAGTATTTT